These 10 T cell receptor beta chains came from one sample sequenced in a study of shared clonotypes between healthy human individuals. Only in-frame clones appear in the TCRdb table, and some are missing; sequencing was by immunoSEQ multiplex PCR. The profile shows around 690,000 clones, roughly 87% of them singletons. Sequenced material: memory CD8+ T cells from PBMCs. The subset: CD45RO+ cells pooled with CCR7-negative TemRA cells. The receptors derive from a young man in good health. Some clones in this sample may be carry-over from other donors' samples.

This chain connects TRBV30 to TRBJ2-3, with 10 bases identical to TRBD2. There are 18 residues in the CDR3. The germline V gene has CDR1 GTSNPN and CDR2 SVGIG (reference sequence). The J segment lost 6 bases and the V segment lost 3 bases, leaving 18 bases of the junction unmatched. The CDR3 region has the DNA TGTGCCTGGAGGCGGACTAGCGGAATCCAAAAGGACGGCGATACGCAGTATTTT. Protein product: CAWRRTSGIQKDGDTQYF.

This clone showed up just a few times. The same CDR3 also results from other DNA sequences found in this sample. The CDR3 is CASSVGGYTEAFF. The DNA of the CDR3 is TGTGCCAGCAGCGTAGGGGGTTACACTGAAGCTTTCTTT. The chain recombines TRBV9 with TRBJ1-1; D call uncertain. Germline CDR1 reads SGDLS; CDR2 reads YYNGEE. Trimming removed 0 bases from V and 3 bases from J, with 6 bases in between. The CDR3 totals 13 residues.

This chain uses TRBV21-1 with TRBJ1-1; the table's D gene call, TRBD1, was not cross checked with the DNA. TRBV21-1 is flagged as a pseudogene. The CDR3 runs 16 residues. CDR3 nucleotide sequence: TGTGCCAGCAGCAAAGTACCACAGGAGACAAAGACTGAAGCTTTCTTT. Translated: CASSKVPQETKTEAFF.

This chain uses TRBV7-8 with TRBJ1-5; 7 nucleotides line up with TRBD1. The germline V gene has CDR1 SGHVS and CDR2 FQNEAQ. The CDR3 has 16 amino acids. Trimming took 5 bases from V and 0 from J; bases not matched to a gene: 7. The CDR3 nucleotides are TGTGCCAGCAGCGCGGGGACAGTATATAGCAATCAGCCCCAGCATTTT. Residues: CASSAGTVYSNQPQHF. The full variable domain, rest sourced from reference TRBV7-8 and TRBJ1-5, is GAGVSQSPRYKVAKRGQDVALRCDPISGHVSLFWYQQALGQGPEFLTYFQNEAQLDKSGLPSDRFFAERPEGSVSTLKIQRTQQEDSAVYLCASSAGTVYSNQPQHFGDGTRLSIL.

The chain combines TRBV29-1 with TRBJ2-5, with D uncertain. Germline V gives CDR1 SQVTM, CDR2 ANQGSEA. The CDR3 has 12 residues. V lost 5 bases and J lost 5, with 12 bases in between. The CDR3 here is CSVLGLRETQYF. The CDR3 DNA sequence: TGCAGCGTTTTGGGGTTAAGGGAGACCCAGTACTTC.

This chain uses TRBV29-1 with TRBJ1-1; unclear D gene. The CDR3 contains 14 residues. V was shortened by 0 bases and J by 6 bases, with 14 bases between the two germline ends. Looked up from germline, CDR1 is SQVTM and CDR2 is ANQGSEA. CDR3 loop: CSVEDPMAGAEAFF. CDR3 sequence (DNA): TGCAGCGTTGAAGATCCCATGGCAGGTGCTGAAGCTTTCTTT.

The table lists this clone with a count of one. This chain links TRBV7-2 with TRBJ2-5, with 12 nucleotides matching TRBD2. The CDR3 runs 17 residues. CDR1 is SGHTA, CDR2 FQGNSA, per germline. V lost 4 bases to trimming and J lost 4 bases; unmatched junction nucleotides: 10. For the CDR3, the DNA is TGTGCCAGCAGCTCAGATAGACTAGCGGGAGAAGGAGAGACCCAGTACTTC. Amino acids: CASSSDRLAGEGETQYF.

This rearrangement joins TRBV19 to TRBJ2-1, with unresolved D. The CDR3 consists of 12 residues. Germline CDR1 and CDR2: LNHDA and SQIVND (reference sequence). Deletions cut 5 bases from V and 5 bases from J, with 7 bases between. CDR3 in amino acids: CASSPQHNEQFF. In DNA form, the CDR3 reads TGTGCCAGTAGTCCCCAGCACAATGAGCAGTTCTTC.

J is TRBJ2-7 and V is TRBV25-1, with 10 nucleotides matching TRBD1. Unmatched junction bases numbered 8, after V lost 10 bases and J lost 2 bases. The germline V gene has CDR1 MGHDK and CDR2 SYGVNS. The CDR3 extends over 14 amino acids. The CDR3 protein is CATLRDRGTYEQYF. The CDR3, as DNA: TGTGCCACCCTCCGGGACAGGGGAACCTACGAGCAGTACTTC.

V is TRBV7-9 and J is TRBJ1-4, with 8 nucleotides matching TRBD1. Germline loops: CDR1 SEHNR, CDR2 FQNEAQ (reference sequence). V was pared by 5 bases and J by 0 bases, with 5 bases of the junction left unmatched. This CDR3 has 16 amino acids. CDR3 sequence: CASSPGQGSTNEKLFF. CDR3 nucleotide sequence: TGTGCCAGCAGCCCCGGACAGGGATCAACTAATGAAAAACTGTTTTTT. The full variable domain, in which reference TRBV7-9 and TRBJ1-4 provide the parts outside the CDR3, is DTGVSQNPRHKITKRGQNVTFRCDPISEHNRLYWYRQTLGQGPEFLTYFQNEAQLEKSRLLSDRFSAERPKGSFSTLEIQRTEQGDSAMYLCASSPGQGSTNEKLFFGSGTQLSVL.